This paragraph covers one T cell receptor beta chain sequence. Its antigen is unidentified. Every single donor gave one heparinised blood draw, and these averaged around 0.12 L. The sample is drawn from a study of beta chain features in type 1 diabetes. Findings and limits, study-wide: TCRB CDR3s were moderately but significantly shorter in Type 1 diabetes patients in all four CD4+ subsets.

Isolated RNA was reverse transcribed in full, so expressed TCRB transcripts were sequenced. Sequenced by immunoSEQ multiplex PCR; TCRdb stores in-frame clones only, minus some. Of about 260,000 clones in the sample, about 24% were seen once. The source material was naive CD4+ T cells from blood. This sequence originates from a woman in her twenties or thirties with type 1 diabetes.

CDR3 DNA sequence: TGCGCCAGCAGTCGTAGTACAGGGATCACCGGGGAGCTGTTTTTT. It encodes CASSRSTGITGELFF. J is TRBJ2-2 and V is TRBV5-1; perhaps TRBD1 as D (6 bases). Germline assignment: CDR1 SGHRS and CDR2 YFSETQ. This CDR3 contains 15 residues. Between the trimmed V and J ends, which lost 5 bases and 4 bases, there was a span of 15 bases.